Sequencing of this T cell receptor (beta chain) was carried out in a study of blood T cell repertoires in COVID-19. Overall study: The samples span acute and convalescent COVID-19 from the United States, Italy and Spain. PBMCs, B-cell-depleted T cells, or T cells provided the cDNA or gDNA that made up the material.

Authors' methods: Amplification of reference gene primers provided the estimated nucleated cell counts. Assay used: immunoSEQ multiplex PCR; TCRdb lists only in-frame clones, some missing. The V and J calls and the clone size are those of that table, but D and trimming were determined from the DNA. The sample contains 140,000 to 150,000 clones, approximately 80% of which appear only once. The CDR3 has 17 residues. Trimming removed 6 bases from V and 3 bases from J; junction bases left unmatched: 14. The germline CDR1 and CDR2 sequences are MDHEN and SYDVKM. The rearrangement links TRBV28 to TRBJ2-7; 10 positions agree with TRBD1. The sequenced sample was peripheral blood. This TCR was recovered from a human donor in a cohort sampled during active COVID-19. CDR3 region: CASRPTIGTGDHYEQYF. The CDR3 nucleotides are TGTGCCAGCAGACCGACTATCGGGACAGGGGATCACTACGAGCAGTACTTC.